Below are 9 T cell receptor beta chains sequenced from a single sample in a study of T cell repertoires in cytomegalovirus infection. TCRdb ran MiXCR on the reads and lists one entry per CDR3 protein. Of approximately 500,000 distinct CDR3 sequences listed, about 15% were seen once; the top ten hold about 24%. Sequencing was performed on CD8+ T cells from PBMCs. The receptor set was obtained from a human donor in good health (CMV status not recorded). Some clones in this sample may be carry-over from other donors' samples.

This chain links TRBV6-5 with TRBJ2-1, with TRBD2 matching 9 bases. Trimming at V came to 0 bases and at J to 4 bases, leaving 4 bases not matched to a gene. Germline values: CDR1 MNHEY, CDR2 SVGAGI. This CDR3 has 16 residues. CDR3 residues: CASSYSTLAGYNEQFF. The CDR3 DNA sequence: TGTGCCAGCAGTTACTCGACGCTAGCGGGATACAATGAGCAGTTCTTC.

V gene TRBV2 combines with J gene TRBJ2-1, with TRBD2 identical over 11 bases. CDR3 size: 18 residues. Per germline, CDR1 SNHLY and CDR2 FYNNEI. V shed 0 bases and J 3 bases; nucleotides not matched to a gene: 7. For the CDR3, the DNA is TGTGCCAGCAGTGAAGCCTCCCTAGCGGGGGGATACTACAATGAGCAGTTCTTC. It encodes CASSEASLAGGYYNEQFF. Full variable domain (missing parts from reference TRBV2 and TRBJ2-1): EPEVTQTPSHQVTQMGQEVILRCVPISNHLYFYWYRQILGQKVEFLVSFYNNEISEKSEIFDDQFSVERPDGSNFTLKIRSTKLEDSAMYFCASSEASLAGGYYNEQFFGPGTRLTVL.

The table lists this clonotype with many counts. The rearrangement uses TRBV6-5 and TRBJ1-3; 7 nucleotides agree with TRBD1. V trimming: 8 bases; J trimming: 0 bases; junction bases outside the gene matches: 7. Germline CDR1 MNHEY, CDR2 SVGAGI. The CDR3 totals 15 residues. The DNA of the CDR3 is TGTGCCAGCCTAGGGACAGAAGTCTCTGGAAACACCATATATTTT. Translated: CASLGTEVSGNTIYF.

This clonotype was seen at least ten times. V usage is TRBV7-9 and J usage is TRBJ2-7; 8 bases align to TRBD1. CDR3 size: 16 residues. V lost 5 bases to trimming and J lost 4 bases; unmatched junction nucleotides: 13. Germline values: CDR1 SEHNR, CDR2 FQNEAQ (reference sequence). CDR3 region: CASSPAGGQGAYEQYF. Written as DNA, the CDR3 is TGTGCCAGCAGCCCCGCGGGTGGGCAGGGGGCGTACGAGCAGTACTTC.

This clonotype has ten or more counts. The CDR3, as DNA: TGTGCCAGCAACGGAGGACAGGGGATTGCGGGGAACACTGAAGCTTTCTTT. It yields the protein CASNGGQGIAGNTEAFF. This chain uses TRBV6-1 with TRBJ1-1; 9 bases agree with TRBD1. V dropped 7 bases and J dropped 1; count of bases not matched to a gene: 13. Germline loops: CDR1 MNHNS, CDR2 SASEGT. This CDR3 comprises 17 residues.

This clonotype appeared many times. At one of its ends the junction is not consistent with the germline gene, which may arise from a read error. The chain carries TRBV4-1 and TRBJ1-4, with TRBD1 as a possible D gene (5 bases). CDR1 is MGHRA and CDR2 is YSYEKL in the germline V gene. CDR3 length: 14 amino acids. CDR3 sequence: CASSQAGINEKLFF. For the CDR3, the DNA is TGCGCCAGCAGTCAAGCAGGGATTAATGAAAAACTGTTTTTT.

As for this clonotype: Given a much more abundant clone one base away, this may be a read error. This CDR3 fails to terminate in the conserved phenylalanine or tryptophan, so it likely reflects a read error. This chain joins TRBV27 and TRBJ2-1, with 9 bases aligning to TRBD2. In germline, CDR1 is MNHEY, CDR2 SMNVEV (reference sequence). The CDR3 covers 23 residues. The J segment lost 11 bases and the V segment lost 3 bases, leaving 35 bases of the junction unmatched. The CDR3 DNA follows: TGTGCCAGCAGTTTCTGGAATGAGGTGGATGGCGGGAGGGCCTCGGTGGGCCCAATCCAGCAGTTCTTA. The encoded protein is CASSFWNEVDGGRASVGPIQQFL.

The J gene is TRBJ2-7, the V gene TRBV20-1; weak D call: TRBD1 (6 bases). From germline, CDR1 is DFQATT and CDR2 SNEGSKA (reference sequence). V was pared by 5 bases and J by 2 bases, with 13 bases between. There are 13 residues in the CDR3. The CDR3 spells CSALPTGTYEQYF. The DNA for the CDR3 is TGCAGTGCTCTTCCGACAGGAACCTACGAGCAGTACTTC.

V gene TRBV24-1 combines with J gene TRBJ1-1; D is possibly TRBD1 (5 bases). From germline, CDR1 is KGHDR and CDR2 SFDVKD. The V end was cut by 5 bases, the J end by 2 bases, with 14 bases between. The CDR3 is made up of 15 amino acids. CDR3 coding DNA: TGTGCCACCAGTGGCGCAGGGAGGGGAAACACTGAAGCTTTCTTT. Amino acid sequence: CATSGAGRGNTEAFF.